This T cell receptor beta chain was sequenced for a study of graft-versus-host responses after intestinal transplantation. Study-wide findings and caveats: Analysis identified GvH clones in recipient marrow, with some appearing first in ileum or blood.

In the case of this clone: Its matching antigen is unknown.

Germline-derived CDR1 and CDR2 are LNHNV and YYDKDF (reference sequence). The trim removed 3 bases at V and 4 bases at J, leaving 5 bases unmatched. The CDR3 consists of 14 residues. TCRdb keeps only in-frame clones here, not all; method: immunoSEQ multiplex PCR. The table lists roughly 92,000 clones, approximately 87% of them singletons. This TCR was sampled from a human donor who received an intestinal transplant. The chain is built from TRBV15 and TRBJ2-7; 8 bases align to TRBD1. The source was unstimulated CD4+ T cells sorted from spleen or lymph node cells, collected before intestinal transplant. CDR3 bases: TGTGCCACCAGCAGCGTCCAGGGGGCTTACGAGCAGTACTTC. This translates into CATSSVQGAYEQYF.